The clone carrying this T cell receptor beta chain was detected a few times. Antigen: not known. The CDR3 length is 14 residues. CDR1 is SGHDT and CDR2 is YYEEEE in the germline V gene. The V gene end was trimmed by 2 bases and the J gene end by 3 bases; junction bases not matched to a gene: 4. TCRdb redid the calling of the reads with MiXCR, one entry per CDR3 protein. The sample consists of about 100,000 distinct CDR3 sequences, less than 30% of them appearing once. The source of the sample is a study of T cell repertoires in cytomegalovirus infection. Across the whole study: Indicated by public TCR beta signatures were CMV infection and matching HLA type. Whole-study findings and limits: The study found HLA-C-restricted CMV-specific TCR beta clonotypes dominating the ex vivo response.

This rearrangement joins TRBV5-6 to TRBJ1-2, with TRBD1 identical over 7 bases. This sequence originates from a human donor in good health (CMV status not recorded). Some clones in this sample may be carry-over from other donors' samples. This sample comprised CD8+ T cells from cultured PBMCs, obtained from culture after CMV antigen stimulation. This chain's CDR3 is CASSLRGGYYGYTF. The CDR3 nucleotides read TGTGCCAGCAGCTTAAGAGGGGGCTACTATGGCTACACCTTC.